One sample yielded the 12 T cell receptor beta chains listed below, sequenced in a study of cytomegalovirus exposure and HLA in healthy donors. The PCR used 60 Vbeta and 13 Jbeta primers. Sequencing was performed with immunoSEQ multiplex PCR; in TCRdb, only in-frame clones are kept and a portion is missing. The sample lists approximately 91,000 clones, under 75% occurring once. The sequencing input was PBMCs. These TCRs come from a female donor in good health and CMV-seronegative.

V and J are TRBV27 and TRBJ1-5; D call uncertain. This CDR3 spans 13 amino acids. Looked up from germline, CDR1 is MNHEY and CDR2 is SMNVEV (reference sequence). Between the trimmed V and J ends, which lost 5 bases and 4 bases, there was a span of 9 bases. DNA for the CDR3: TGTGCCAGCAGTCGCGGAAGGAATCAGCCCCAGCATTTT. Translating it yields CASSRGRNQPQHF.

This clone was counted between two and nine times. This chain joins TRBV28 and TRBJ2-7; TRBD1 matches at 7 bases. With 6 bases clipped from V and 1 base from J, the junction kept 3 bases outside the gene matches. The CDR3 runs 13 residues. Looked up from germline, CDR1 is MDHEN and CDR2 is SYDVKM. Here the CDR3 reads CASRAGGSYEQYF. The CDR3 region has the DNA TGTGCCAGCAGGGCAGGGGGTTCCTACGAGCAGTACTTC.

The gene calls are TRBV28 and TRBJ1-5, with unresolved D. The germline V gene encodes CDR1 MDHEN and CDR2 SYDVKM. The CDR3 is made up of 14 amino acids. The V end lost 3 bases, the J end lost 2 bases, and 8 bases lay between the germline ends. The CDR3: CASSFLSGNQPQHF. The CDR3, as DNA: TGTGCCAGCAGTTTTTTGAGTGGCAATCAGCCCCAGCATTTT. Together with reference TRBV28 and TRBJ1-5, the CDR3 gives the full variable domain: DVKVTQSSRYLVKRTGEKVFLECVQDMDHENMFWYRQDPGLGLRLIYFSYDVKMKEKGDIPEGYSVSREKKERFSLILESASTNQTSMYLCASSFLSGNQPQHFGDGTRLSIL.

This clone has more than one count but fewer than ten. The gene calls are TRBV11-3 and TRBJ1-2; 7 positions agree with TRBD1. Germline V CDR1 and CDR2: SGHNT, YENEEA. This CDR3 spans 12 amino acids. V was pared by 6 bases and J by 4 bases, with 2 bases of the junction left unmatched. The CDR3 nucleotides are TGTGCCAGCAGTCGGGACAGCTATGGCTACACCTTC. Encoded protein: CASSRDSYGYTF.

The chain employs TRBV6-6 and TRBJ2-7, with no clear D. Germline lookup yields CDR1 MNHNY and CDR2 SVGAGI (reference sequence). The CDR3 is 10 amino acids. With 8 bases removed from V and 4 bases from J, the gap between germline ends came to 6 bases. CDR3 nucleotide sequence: TGTGCCAGCGGCTCATACGAGCAGTACTTC. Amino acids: CASGSYEQYF.

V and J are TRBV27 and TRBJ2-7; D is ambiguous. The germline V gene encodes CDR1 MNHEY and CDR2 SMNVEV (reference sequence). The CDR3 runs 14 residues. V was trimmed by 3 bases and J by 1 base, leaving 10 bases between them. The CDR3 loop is CASSLQQASYEQYF. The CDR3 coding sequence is TGTGCCAGCAGTTTGCAGCAGGCTTCCTACGAGCAGTACTTC.

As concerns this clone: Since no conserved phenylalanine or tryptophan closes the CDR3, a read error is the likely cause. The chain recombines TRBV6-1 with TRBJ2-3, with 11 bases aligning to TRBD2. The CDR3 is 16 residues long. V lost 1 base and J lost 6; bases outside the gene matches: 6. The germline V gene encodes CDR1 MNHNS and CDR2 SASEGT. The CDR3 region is CASSEGLAGLRDTQYL. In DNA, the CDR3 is TGTGCCAGCAGTGAAGGACTAGCGGGACTTCGGGATACGCAGTATCTT.

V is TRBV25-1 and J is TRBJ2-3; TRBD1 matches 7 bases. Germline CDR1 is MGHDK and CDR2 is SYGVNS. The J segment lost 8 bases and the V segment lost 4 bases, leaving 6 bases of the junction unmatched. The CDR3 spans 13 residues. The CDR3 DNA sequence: TGTGCCAGCAGTGTCGACAGGGTCGCTACGCAGTATTTT. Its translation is CASSVDRVATQYF.

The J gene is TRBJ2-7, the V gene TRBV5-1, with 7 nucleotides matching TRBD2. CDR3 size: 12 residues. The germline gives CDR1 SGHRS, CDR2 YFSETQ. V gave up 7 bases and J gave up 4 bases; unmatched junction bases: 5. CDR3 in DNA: TGCGCCAGCGGCGGGAGCGGGTACGAGCAGTACTTC. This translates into CASGGSGYEQYF.

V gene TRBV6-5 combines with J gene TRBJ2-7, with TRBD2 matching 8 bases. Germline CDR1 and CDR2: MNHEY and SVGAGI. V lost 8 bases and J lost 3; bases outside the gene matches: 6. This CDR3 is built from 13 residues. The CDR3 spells CASRREGFYEQYF. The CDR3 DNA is TGTGCCAGCCGACGGGAGGGCTTCTACGAGCAGTACTTC.

CDR3 amino acids: CASSPASGGRNTGELFF. CDR3 nucleotides: TGTGCCAGCAGCCCCGCTAGCGGGGGGCGCAACACCGGGGAGCTGTTTTTT. This rearrangement joins TRBV7-6 to TRBJ2-2, with 11 nucleotides matching TRBD2. The CDR3 contains 17 residues. V shed 5 bases, J shed 2 bases, and the junction held 7 bases outside the gene matches. CDR1 is SGHVS, CDR2 FNYEAQ, per germline.

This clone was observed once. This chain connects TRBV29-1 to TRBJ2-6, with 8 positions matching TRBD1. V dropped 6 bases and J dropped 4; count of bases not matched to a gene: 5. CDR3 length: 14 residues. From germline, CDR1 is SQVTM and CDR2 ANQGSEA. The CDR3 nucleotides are TGCAGCGTGACAGGGGTCTCCGGGGCCAACGTCCTGACTTTC. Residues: CSVTGVSGANVLTF.